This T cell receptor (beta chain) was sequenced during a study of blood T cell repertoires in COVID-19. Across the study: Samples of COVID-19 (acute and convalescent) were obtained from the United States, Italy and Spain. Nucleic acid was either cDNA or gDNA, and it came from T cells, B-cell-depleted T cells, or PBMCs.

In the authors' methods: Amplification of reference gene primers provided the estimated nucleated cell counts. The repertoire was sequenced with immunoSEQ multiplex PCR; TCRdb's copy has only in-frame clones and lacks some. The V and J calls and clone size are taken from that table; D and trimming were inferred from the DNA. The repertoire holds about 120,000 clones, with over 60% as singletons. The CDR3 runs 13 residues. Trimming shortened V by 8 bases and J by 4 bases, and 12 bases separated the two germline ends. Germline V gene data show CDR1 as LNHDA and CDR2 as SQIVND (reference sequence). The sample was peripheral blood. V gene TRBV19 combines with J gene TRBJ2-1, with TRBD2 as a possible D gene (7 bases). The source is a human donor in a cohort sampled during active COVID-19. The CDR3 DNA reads TGTGCCAGTTGGGGGGGCCGTTACAATGAGCAGTTCTTC. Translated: CASWGGRYNEQFF.